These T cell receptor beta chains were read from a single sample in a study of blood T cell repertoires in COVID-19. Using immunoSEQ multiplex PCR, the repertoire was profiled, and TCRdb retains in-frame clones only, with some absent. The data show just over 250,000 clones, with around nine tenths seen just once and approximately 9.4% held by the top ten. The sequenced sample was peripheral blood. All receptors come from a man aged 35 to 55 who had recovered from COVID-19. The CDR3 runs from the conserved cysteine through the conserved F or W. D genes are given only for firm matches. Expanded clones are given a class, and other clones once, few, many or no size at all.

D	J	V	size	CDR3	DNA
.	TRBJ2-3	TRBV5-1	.	CASSLAGGVWADTQYF	TGCGCCAGCAGCTTGGCGGGCGGGGTTTGGGCAGATACGCAGTATTTT
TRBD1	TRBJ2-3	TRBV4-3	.	CASSQDHSGGWGTDTQYF	TGCGCCAGCAGCCAAGACCACTCAGGGGGTTGGGGCACAGATACGCAGTATTTT
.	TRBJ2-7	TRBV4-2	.	CASSQEGTGSSYEQYF	TGTGCCAGCAGCCAAGAGGGCACGGGGAGCTCCTACGAGCAGTACTTC
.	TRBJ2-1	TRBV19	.	CASTLDYNEQFF	TGTGCCAGTACCCTAGATTACAATGAGCAGTTCTTC
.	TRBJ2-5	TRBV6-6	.	CASKSAGAETQYF	TGTGCCAGCAAATCTGCAGGGGCAGAGACCCAGTACTTC
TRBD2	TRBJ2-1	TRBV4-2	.	CASSQDLRLAGDEQFF	TGTGCCAGCAGCCAAGATCTCCGACTAGCCGGCGATGAGCAGTTCTTC
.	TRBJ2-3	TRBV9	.	CASSSYTDTQYF	TGTGCCAGCAGCTCCTACACAGATACGCAGTATTTT
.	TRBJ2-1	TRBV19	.	CASSTGLGVVNEQFF	TGTGCCAGTAGTACGGGACTGGGAGTTGTGAATGAGCAGTTCTTC
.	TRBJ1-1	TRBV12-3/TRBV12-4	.	CASSLGAGTEAFF	TGTGCCAGCAGTTTAGGGGCGGGAACTGAAGCTTTCTTT
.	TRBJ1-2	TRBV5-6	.	CASSLVRRANYGYTF	TGTGCCAGCAGCTTGGTTCGCAGGGCGAACTATGGCTACACCTTC
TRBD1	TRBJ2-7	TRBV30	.	CAWSTGTGTYEQYF	TGTGCCTGGAGTACCGGGACAGGGACCTACGAGCAGTACTTC
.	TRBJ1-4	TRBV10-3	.	CAISEGGTNEKLFF	TGTGCCATCAGTGAAGGGGGAACTAATGAAAAACTGTTTTTT
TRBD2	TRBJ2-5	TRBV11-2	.	CASSTRGGQETQYF	TGTGCCAGCAGCACACGGGGGGGGCAAGAGACCCAGTACTTC
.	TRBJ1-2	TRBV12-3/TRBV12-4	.	CASSSLTVEFSF	TGTGCCAGCAGTTCCTTGACAGTTGAGTTTTCCTTC
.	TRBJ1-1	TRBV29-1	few	CSVEDAGMNTEAFF	TGCAGCGTTGAAGATGCAGGGATGAACACTGAAGCTTTCTTT
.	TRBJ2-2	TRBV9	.	CASSAAGPNTGELFF	TGTGCCAGCAGCGCCGCGGGGCCGAACACCGGGGAGCTGTTTTTT
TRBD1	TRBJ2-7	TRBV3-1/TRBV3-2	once	CASRRQGSHEQYF	TGTGCCAGCAGGAGACAGGGGTCCCACGAGCAGTACTTC
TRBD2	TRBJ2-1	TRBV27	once	CASIGTSGTYNEQFF	TGTGCCAGCATCGGGACTAGCGGAACCTACAATGAGCAGTTCTTC
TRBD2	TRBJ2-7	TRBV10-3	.	CAISVKLAGTFYEQYF	TGTGCCATCAGCGTCAAACTAGCGGGGACCTTCTACGAGCAGTACTTC
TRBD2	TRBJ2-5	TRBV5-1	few	CASSPLAGGLQETQYF	TGCGCCAGCAGCCCCTTAGCGGGGGGGCTGCAAGAGACCCAGTACTTC
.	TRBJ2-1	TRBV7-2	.	CASSLVRGSYNEQFF	TGTGCCAGCAGCTTAGTCAGGGGTTCCTACAATGAGCAGTTCTTC
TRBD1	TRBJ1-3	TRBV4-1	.	CASSRDSASSSGNTIYF	TGCGCCAGCAGCCGGGACAGCGCGAGCTCTTCTGGAAACACCATATATTTT
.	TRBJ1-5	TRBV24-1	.	CATSDLAGSEPQHF	TGTGCCACCAGTGATTTGGCGGGTTCCGAGCCCCAGCATTTT
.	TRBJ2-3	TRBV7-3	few	CASSLIGGQGRDTQYF	TGTGCCAGCAGCTTAATAGGAGGGCAAGGGAGGGATACGCAGTATTTT
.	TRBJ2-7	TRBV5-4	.	CASSLAGTYTSF	TGTGCCAGCAGCTTGGCCGGGACTTATACGAGCTTC
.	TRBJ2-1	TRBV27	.	CASTSRVNEQFF	TGTGCCAGCACCTCGAGGGTTAATGAGCAGTTCTTC
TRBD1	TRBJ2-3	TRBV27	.	CASSHKRYSRGQRDTQYF	TGTGCCAGCAGCCATAAGAGATATAGCAGGGGGCAGAGAGATACGCAGTATTTT
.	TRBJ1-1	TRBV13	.	CASSLRRQATNTEAFF	TGTGCCAGCAGCTTAAGACGACAGGCGACGAACACTGAAGCTTTCTTT
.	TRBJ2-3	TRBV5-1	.	CASSLTATSTDTQYF	TGCGCCAGCAGCCTGACAGCGACTAGCACAGATACGCAGTATTTT
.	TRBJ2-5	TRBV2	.	CASEGKTQYF	TGTGCCAGCGAGGGTAAGACCCAGTACTTC
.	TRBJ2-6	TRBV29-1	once	CSVESPTTSGANVLTF	TGCAGCGTTGAATCCCCAACCACTTCTGGGGCCAACGTCCTGACTTTC
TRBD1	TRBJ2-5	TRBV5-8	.	CASSLYRGQETQYF	TGTGCCAGCAGCCTATACAGGGGCCAAGAGACCCAGTACTTC
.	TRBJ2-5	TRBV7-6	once	CASISPGRETQYF	TGTGCCAGCATCTCACCTGGCCGAGAGACCCAGTACTTC
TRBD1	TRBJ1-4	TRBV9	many	CASSAKPQGGYNEKLFF	TGTGCCAGCAGCGCAAAACCTCAGGGGGGATATAATGAAAAACTGTTTTTT
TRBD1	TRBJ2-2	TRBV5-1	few	CASSPTGTGFANTGELFF	TGCGCCAGCAGCCCGACCGGGACAGGGTTCGCGAACACCGGGGAGCTGTTTTTT
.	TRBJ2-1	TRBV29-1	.	CSVWANEQFF	TGCAGCGTCTGGGCCAATGAGCAGTTCTTC
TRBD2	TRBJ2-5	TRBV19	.	CASRELAGPAQYF	TGTGCCAGTAGGGAACTAGCGGGTCCGGCCCAGTACTTC
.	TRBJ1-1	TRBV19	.	CASSSSGRGTEAFF	TGTGCCAGTAGTTCTTCCGGGAGGGGCACTGAAGCTTTCTTT
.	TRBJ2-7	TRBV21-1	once	CASGSWDRGQEQYF	TGTGCCAGCGGTTCCTGGGACAGGGGGCAAGAGCAGTACTTC
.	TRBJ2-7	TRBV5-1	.	CASSSGTPPTYEQYF	TGCGCCAGCAGCTCGGGGACTCCTCCAACCTACGAGCAGTACTTC
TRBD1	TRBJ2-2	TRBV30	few	CAWSAGTGGSGELFF	TGTGCCTGGAGTGCCGGGACAGGGGGCAGCGGGGAGCTGTTTTTT
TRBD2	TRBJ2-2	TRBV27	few	CASSGLAGGETGELFF	TGTGCCAGCAGTGGACTAGCGGGAGGCGAAACCGGGGAGCTGTTTTTT
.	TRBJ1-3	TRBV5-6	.	CATQTGYSGNTIYF	TGTGCCACCCAAACAGGGTACTCTGGAAACACCATATATTTT
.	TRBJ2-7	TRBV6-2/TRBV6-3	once	CASSYGPPQHRVRAYEQYF	TGTGCCAGCAGTTACGGCCCCCCCCAACACAGGGTTCGGGCCTACGAGCAGTACTTC
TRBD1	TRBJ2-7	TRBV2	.	CASSNPGQGTDEQYF	TGTGCCAGCAGTAACCCGGGACAGGGGACCGACGAGCAGTACTTC
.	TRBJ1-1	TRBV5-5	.	CASSLRREAFF	TGTGCCAGCAGCTTGCGAAGAGAGGCTTTCTTT
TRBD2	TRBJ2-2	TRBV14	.	CASSQDQPGAGGRDGELFF	TGTGCCAGCAGCCAAGATCAACCCGGAGCGGGAGGGCGGGACGGGGAGCTGTTTTTT
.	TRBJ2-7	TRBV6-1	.	CASRRGADDGYEQYF	TGTGCCAGCAGACGGGGGGCCGATGATGGGTACGAGCAGTACTTC
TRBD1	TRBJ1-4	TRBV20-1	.	CSASGLVTGGNYEKLFF	TGCAGTGCTAGTGGATTGGTCACAGGGGGAAATTATGAAAAACTGTTTTTT
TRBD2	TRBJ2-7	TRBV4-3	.	CASSQGGGERNDEQYF	TGCGCCAGCAGCCAAGGCGGGGGAGAGAGGAATGACGAGCAGTACTTC
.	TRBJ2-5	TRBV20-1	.	CSAGQGETQYF	TGCAGTGCTGGGCAGGGTGAGACCCAGTACTTC
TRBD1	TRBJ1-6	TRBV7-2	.	CASSWTGTVYNSPLHF	TGTGCCAGCAGCTGGACCGGGACAGTCTATAATTCACCCCTCCACTTT
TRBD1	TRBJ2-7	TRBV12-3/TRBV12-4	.	CASSPQGAREQYF	TGTGCCAGCAGTCCCCAGGGGGCTCGCGAGCAGTACTTC
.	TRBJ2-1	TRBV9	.	CASSPLGGTSYNEQFF	TGTGCCAGCAGCCCCTTAGGAGGGACCTCCTACAATGAGCAGTTCTTC